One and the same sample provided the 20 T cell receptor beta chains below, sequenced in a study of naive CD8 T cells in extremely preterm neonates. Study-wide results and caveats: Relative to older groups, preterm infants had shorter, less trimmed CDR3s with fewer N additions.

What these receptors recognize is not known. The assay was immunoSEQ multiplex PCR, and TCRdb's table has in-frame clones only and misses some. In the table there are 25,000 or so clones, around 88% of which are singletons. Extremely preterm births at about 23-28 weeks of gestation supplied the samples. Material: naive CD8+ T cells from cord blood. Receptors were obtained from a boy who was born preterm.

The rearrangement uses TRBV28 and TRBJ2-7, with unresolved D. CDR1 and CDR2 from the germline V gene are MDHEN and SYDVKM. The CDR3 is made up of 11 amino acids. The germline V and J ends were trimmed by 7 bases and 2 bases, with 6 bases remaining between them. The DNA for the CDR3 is TGTGCCAGCACCCTTGCCTACGAGCAGTACTTC. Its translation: CASTLAYEQYF. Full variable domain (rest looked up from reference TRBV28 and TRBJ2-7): DVKVTQSSRYLVKRTGEKVFLECVQDMDHENMFWYRQDPGLGLRLIYFSYDVKMKEKGDIPEGYSVSREKKERFSLILESASTNQTSMYLCASTLAYEQYFGPGTRLTVT.

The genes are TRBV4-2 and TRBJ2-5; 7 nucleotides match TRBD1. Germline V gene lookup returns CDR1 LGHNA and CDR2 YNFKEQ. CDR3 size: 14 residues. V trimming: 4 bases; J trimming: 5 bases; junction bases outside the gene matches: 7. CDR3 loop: CASSLGQAAETQYF. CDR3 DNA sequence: TGTGCCAGCAGCCTAGGACAGGCGGCGGAGACCCAGTACTTC.

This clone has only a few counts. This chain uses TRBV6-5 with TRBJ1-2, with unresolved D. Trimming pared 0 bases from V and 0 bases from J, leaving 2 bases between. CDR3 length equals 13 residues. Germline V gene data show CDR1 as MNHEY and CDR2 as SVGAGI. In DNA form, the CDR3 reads TGTGCCAGCAGTTACTCAGCTAACTATGGCTACACCTTC. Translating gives CASSYSANYGYTF.

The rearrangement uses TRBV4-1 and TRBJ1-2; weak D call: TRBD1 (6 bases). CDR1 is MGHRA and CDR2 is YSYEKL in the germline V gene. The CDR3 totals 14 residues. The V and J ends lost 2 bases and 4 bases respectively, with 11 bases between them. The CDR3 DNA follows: TGCGCCAGCAGCCAATTACAGGGTAGCTATGGCTACACCTTC. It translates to CASSQLQGSYGYTF.

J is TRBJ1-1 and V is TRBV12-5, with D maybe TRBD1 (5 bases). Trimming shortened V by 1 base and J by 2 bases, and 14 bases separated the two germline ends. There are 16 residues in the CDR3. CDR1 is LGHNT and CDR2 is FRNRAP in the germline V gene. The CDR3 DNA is TGTGCTAGTGGTTTGGCCCCGGGACTTCTAAACACTGAAGCTTTCTTT. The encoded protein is CASGLAPGLLNTEAFF.

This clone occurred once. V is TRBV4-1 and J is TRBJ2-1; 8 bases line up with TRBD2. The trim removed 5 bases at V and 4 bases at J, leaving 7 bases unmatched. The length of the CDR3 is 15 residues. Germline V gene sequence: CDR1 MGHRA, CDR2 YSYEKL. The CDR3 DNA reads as TGCGCCAGCAGCTTTGCCAGCGGGGGTTACAATGAGCAGTTCTTC. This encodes CASSFASGGYNEQFF.

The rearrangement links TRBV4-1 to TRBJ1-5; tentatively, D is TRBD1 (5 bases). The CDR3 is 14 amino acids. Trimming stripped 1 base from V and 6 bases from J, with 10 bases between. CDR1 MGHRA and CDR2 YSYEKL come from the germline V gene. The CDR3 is CASSQGRGVQPQHF. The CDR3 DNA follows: TGCGCCAGCAGCCAAGGCCGAGGGGTTCAGCCCCAGCATTTT.

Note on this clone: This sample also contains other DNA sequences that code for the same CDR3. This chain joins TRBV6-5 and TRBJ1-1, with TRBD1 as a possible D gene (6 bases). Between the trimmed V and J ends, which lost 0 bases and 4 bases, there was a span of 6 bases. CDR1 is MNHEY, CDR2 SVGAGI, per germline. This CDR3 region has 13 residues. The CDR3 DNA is TGTGCCAGCAGTTACTCGGGGGCCACTGAAGCTTTCTTT. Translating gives CASSYSGATEAFF.

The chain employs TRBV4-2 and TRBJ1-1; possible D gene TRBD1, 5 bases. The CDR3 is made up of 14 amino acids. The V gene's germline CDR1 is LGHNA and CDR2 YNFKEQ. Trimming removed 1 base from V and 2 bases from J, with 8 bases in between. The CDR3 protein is CASSQGTKNTEAFF. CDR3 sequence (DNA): TGTGCCAGCAGCCAAGGGACAAAAAACACTGAAGCTTTCTTT.

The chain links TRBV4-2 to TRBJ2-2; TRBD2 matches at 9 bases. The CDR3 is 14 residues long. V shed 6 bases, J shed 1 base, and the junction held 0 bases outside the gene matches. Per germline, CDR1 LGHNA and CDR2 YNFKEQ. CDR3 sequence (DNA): TGTGCCAGCAGTAGCGGGGGGAACACCGGGGAGCTGTTTTTT. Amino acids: CASSSGGNTGELFF.

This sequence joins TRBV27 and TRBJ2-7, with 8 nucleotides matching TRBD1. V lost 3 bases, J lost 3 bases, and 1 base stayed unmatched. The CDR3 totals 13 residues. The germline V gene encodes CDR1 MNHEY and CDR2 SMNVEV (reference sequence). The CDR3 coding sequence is TGTGCCAGCAGTTTCAGGGGGCGCTACGAGCAGTACTTC. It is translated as CASSFRGRYEQYF.

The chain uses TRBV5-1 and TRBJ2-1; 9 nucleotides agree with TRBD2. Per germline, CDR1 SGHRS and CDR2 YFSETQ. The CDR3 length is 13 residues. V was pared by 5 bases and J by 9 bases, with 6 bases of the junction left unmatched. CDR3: CASRGAGGSEQFF. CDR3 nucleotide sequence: TGCGCCAGCAGGGGAGCGGGGGGTAGTGAGCAGTTCTTC.

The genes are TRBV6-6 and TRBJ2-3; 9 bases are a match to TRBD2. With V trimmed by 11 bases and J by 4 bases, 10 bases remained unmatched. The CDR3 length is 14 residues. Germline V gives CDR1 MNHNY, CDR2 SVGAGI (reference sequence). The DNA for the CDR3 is TGTGCCGCCAAACTAGCGGGCGTCCCAGATACGCAGTATTTT. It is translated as CAAKLAGVPDTQYF.

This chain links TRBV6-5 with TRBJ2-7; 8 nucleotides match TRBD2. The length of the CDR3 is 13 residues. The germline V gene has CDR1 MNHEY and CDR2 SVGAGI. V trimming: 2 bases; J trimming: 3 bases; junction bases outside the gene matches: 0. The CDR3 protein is CASSYRGGYEQYF. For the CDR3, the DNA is TGTGCCAGCAGTTACCGGGGGGGCTACGAGCAGTACTTC.

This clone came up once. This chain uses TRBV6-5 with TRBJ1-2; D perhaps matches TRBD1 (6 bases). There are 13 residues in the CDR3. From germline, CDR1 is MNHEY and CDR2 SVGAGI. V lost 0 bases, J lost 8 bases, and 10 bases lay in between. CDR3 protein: CASSYSGGRGYTF. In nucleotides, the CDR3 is TGTGCCAGCAGTTACTCGGGGGGGCGCGGCTACACCTTC.

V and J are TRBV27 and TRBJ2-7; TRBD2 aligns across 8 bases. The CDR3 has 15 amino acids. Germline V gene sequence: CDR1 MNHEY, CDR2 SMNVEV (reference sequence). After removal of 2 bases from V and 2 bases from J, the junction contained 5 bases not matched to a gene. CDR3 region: CASSLRGGLAYEQYF. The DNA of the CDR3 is TGTGCCAGCAGTTTAAGAGGGGGACTAGCCTACGAGCAGTACTTC.

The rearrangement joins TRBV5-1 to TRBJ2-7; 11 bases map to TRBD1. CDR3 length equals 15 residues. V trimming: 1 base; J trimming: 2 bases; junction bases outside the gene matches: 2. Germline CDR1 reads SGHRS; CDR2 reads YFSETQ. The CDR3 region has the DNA TGCGCCAGCAGCTTGCGGGGACAGGGGGCCTACGAGCAGTACTTC. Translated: CASSLRGQGAYEQYF.

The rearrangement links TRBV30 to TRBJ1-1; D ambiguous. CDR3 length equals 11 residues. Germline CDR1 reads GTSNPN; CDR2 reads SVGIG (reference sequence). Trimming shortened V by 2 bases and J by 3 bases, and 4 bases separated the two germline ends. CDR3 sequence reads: CAWSRDTEAFF. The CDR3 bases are TGTGCCTGGAGTAGGGACACTGAAGCTTTCTTT.

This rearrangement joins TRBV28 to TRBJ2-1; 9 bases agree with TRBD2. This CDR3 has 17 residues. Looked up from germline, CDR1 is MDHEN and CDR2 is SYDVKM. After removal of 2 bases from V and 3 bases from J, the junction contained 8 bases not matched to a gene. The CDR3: CASSLALGGGDYNEQFF. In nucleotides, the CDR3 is TGTGCCAGCAGTTTAGCCCTGGGCGGGGGGGACTACAATGAGCAGTTCTTC.

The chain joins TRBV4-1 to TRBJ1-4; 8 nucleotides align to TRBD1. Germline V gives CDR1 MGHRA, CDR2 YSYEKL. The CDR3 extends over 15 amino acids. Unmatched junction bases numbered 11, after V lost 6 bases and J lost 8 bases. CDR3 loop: CASSPKDREGEKLFF. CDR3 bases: TGCGCCAGCAGTCCTAAGGACAGGGAGGGAGAAAAACTGTTTTTT.